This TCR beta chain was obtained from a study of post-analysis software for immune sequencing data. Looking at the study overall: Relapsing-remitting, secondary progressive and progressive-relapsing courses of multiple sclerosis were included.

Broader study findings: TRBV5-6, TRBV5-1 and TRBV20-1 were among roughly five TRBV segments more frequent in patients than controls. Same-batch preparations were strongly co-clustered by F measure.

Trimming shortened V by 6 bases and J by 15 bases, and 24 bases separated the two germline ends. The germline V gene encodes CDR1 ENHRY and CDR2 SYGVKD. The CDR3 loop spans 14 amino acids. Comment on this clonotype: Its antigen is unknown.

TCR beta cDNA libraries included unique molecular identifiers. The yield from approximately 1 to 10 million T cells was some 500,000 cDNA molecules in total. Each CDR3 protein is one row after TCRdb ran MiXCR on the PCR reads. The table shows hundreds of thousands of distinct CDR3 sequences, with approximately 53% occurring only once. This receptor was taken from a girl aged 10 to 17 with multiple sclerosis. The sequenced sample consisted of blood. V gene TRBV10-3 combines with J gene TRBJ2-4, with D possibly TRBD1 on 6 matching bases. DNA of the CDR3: TGTGCCATCAGAGCAACAGGGTCCCCTACCCTTCTGTACTTC. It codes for CAIRATGSPTLLYF.